These 21 T cell receptor beta chains were sequenced from one sample in a study of vaccination effects on CD4 cells after COVID-19. Sequencing was performed with immunoSEQ multiplex PCR; in TCRdb, only in-frame clones are kept and a portion is missing. The sample records under 40,000 clones, about 68% being singletons. Their specific antigens are unknown. The culture ran for approximately 11 days before CD4+ T cells were isolated. The person acquired a PCR-confirmed SARS-CoV-2 infection between March and December 2020. Vaccine administered to participants consisted of two doses of either BNT162b2 or mRNA-1273. Source: CD4+ T cells from PBMCs cultured without peptide, taken after COVID-19 vaccination. The receptor set was obtained from a human donor who had a prior SARS-CoV-2 infection.

This clone was seen a few times. The CDR3 DNA reads TGTGCCAGCAGTTACTCGTGGGGGGGACCCCTCCACTTT. This codes for CASSYSWGGPLHF. This chain links TRBV6-5 with TRBJ1-6, with D possibly matching TRBD1 (5 bases). The CDR3 consists of 13 residues. V lost 0 bases and J 12 bases, leaving 9 bases between the germline ends. Germline V gene sequence: CDR1 MNHEY, CDR2 SVGAGI.

The V call is TRBV20-1, the J call TRBJ1-4, with D possibly matching TRBD1 (6 bases). Looked up from germline, CDR1 is DFQATT and CDR2 is SNEGSKA (reference sequence). Trimming took off 3 bases at V and 1 base at J, with 9 bases between the two ends. This CDR3 spans 14 amino acids. The CDR3 region is CSASETGTNEKLFF. CDR3 in DNA: TGCAGTGCTAGTGAGACAGGAACTAATGAAAAACTGTTTTTT.

This clone was found a few times. V and J are TRBV7-9 and TRBJ2-1; no definite D call. Trimming cost V 1 base and J 13 bases, with 17 bases left between them. This CDR3 comprises 14 residues. Germline V gene sequence: CDR1 SEHNR, CDR2 FQNEAQ (reference sequence). The CDR3 loop is CASSLVLDTEPQFF. The CDR3 DNA reads TGTGCCAGCAGCTTAGTGCTAGATACGGAGCCCCAGTTCTTC.

The gene calls are TRBV7-6 and TRBJ2-2, with D perhaps matching TRBD2 (5 bases). Per the germline V gene, CDR1 is SGHVS and CDR2 is FNYEAQ. The CDR3 is 15 residues long. V lost 7 bases, J lost 6 bases, and 18 bases lay in between. Here the CDR3 reads CASTLTLNGAGELFF. CDR3 sequence (DNA): TGTGCCAGCACCTTGACCCTTAACGGGGCCGGGGAGCTGTTTTTT.

A few counts support this clone. The chain links TRBV7-9 to TRBJ2-5; D is uncertain. The CDR3 loop spans 14 amino acids. V was pared by 2 bases and J by 5 bases, with 12 bases between. Germline assignment: CDR1 SEHNR and CDR2 FQNEAQ (reference sequence). The CDR3, as DNA: TGTGCCAGCAGCTTACGAGGAGTAGATGAGACCCAGTACTTC. Translation: CASSLRGVDETQYF.

V usage is TRBV11-1 and J usage is TRBJ2-5, with TRBD1 matching 9 bases. Losses at the gene ends were 7 bases for V and 4 bases for J; bases not matched to a gene: 10. The CDR3 consists of 15 residues. Germline V gene lookup returns CDR1 SGHAT and CDR2 FQDESV (reference sequence). CDR3 sequence (DNA): TGTGCCAGCACCGCAAGTGGGACAGGGAGAGAGACCCAGTACTTC. This sequence encodes CASTASGTGRETQYF.

The rearrangement links TRBV6-5 to TRBJ1-3; D might be TRBD1 (6 bases). The CDR3 consists of 16 residues. Trimming left V 0 bases short and J 4 bases short, with 13 bases between. The germline gives CDR1 MNHEY, CDR2 SVGAGI. CDR3 nucleotide sequence: TGTGCCAGCAGTTACTCACAGGGCTCCCCAGGAAACACCATATATTTT. Its translation is CASSYSQGSPGNTIYF.

This clone was recorded a few times. This chain connects TRBV7-6 to TRBJ2-1, with 7 bases aligning to TRBD2. With V trimmed by 6 bases and J by 0 bases, 5 bases remained unmatched. Germline V lookup: CDR1 SGHVS, CDR2 FNYEAQ. The CDR3 extends over 15 amino acids. CDR3 bases: TGTGCCAGCAGTCGAGCGGGAAGCTCCTACAATGAGCAGTTCTTC. As protein: CASSRAGSSYNEQFF.

This clone was counted between two and nine times. The chain employs TRBV6-1 and TRBJ2-3, with D hard to call. This CDR3 has 13 residues. V was clipped by 1 base and J by 2 bases, with 4 bases between them. CDR1 is MNHNS and CDR2 is SASEGT in the germline V gene. This CDR3 reads CASSEGNTDTQYF. The DNA for the CDR3 is TGTGCCAGCAGTGAAGGTAACACAGATACGCAGTATTTT.

The rearrangement joins TRBV5-5 to TRBJ2-3; D unresolved. CDR1 and CDR2 (germline): SGHKS, YYEKEE (reference sequence). Trimming took off 4 bases at V and 1 base at J, with 16 bases between the two ends. The CDR3 runs 16 residues. The CDR3 bases are TGTGCCAGCAGCCCTGACTCGTACTTTCGCACAGATACGCAGTATTTT. Protein sequence: CASSPDSYFRTDTQYF.

The rearrangement links TRBV5-6 to TRBJ1-6; no clear D gene. CDR1 SGHDT and CDR2 YYEEEE come from the germline V gene. There are 15 residues in the CDR3. V lost 3 bases, J lost 0 bases, and 7 bases lay in between. CDR3 in DNA: TGTGCCAGCAGCTATCGGGGCTCCTATAATTCACCCCTCCACTTT. Amino acid sequence: CASSYRGSYNSPLHF.

V is TRBV9 and J is TRBJ1-6, with D perhaps matching TRBD1 (5 bases). Trimming shortened V by 3 bases and J by 3 bases, and 7 bases separated the two germline ends. The germline V gene encodes CDR1 SGDLS and CDR2 YYNGEE. CDR3 size: 14 residues. CDR3 DNA sequence: TGTGCCAGCAGCGCACAGGTCTATAATTCACCCCTCCACTTT. This gives the protein CASSAQVYNSPLHF.

The chain is built from TRBV2 and TRBJ2-3; D might be TRBD2 (6 bases). V lost 3 bases to trimming and J lost 1 base, with 11 bases between them. This CDR3 is 15 amino acids long. Germline V gives CDR1 SNHLY, CDR2 FYNNEI. CDR3 in amino acids: CASSEVSGGTDTQYF. Written as DNA, the CDR3 is TGTGCCAGCAGTGAGGTATCGGGGGGCACAGATACGCAGTATTTT.

The gene calls are TRBV18 and TRBJ1-2; a possible D gene is TRBD1 (5 bases). Looked up from germline, CDR1 is KGHSH and CDR2 is LQKENI. This CDR3 has 13 amino acids. The V end was cut by 2 bases, the J end by 7 bases, with 11 bases between. CDR3: CASSPAQGRGYTF. CDR3 nucleotide sequence: TGTGCCAGCTCACCAGCCCAGGGACGTGGCTACACCTTC.

The chain employs TRBV5-1 and TRBJ2-1, with 10 bases fitting TRBD2. The CDR3 extends over 18 amino acids. CDR1 and CDR2 (germline): SGHRS, YFSETQ. After removal of 2 bases from V and 0 bases from J, the junction contained 8 bases not matched to a gene. The CDR3 nucleotides read TGCGCCAGCAGCTTAACTCGCCAGCGGGGGGGCTCCTACAATGAGCAGTTCTTC. It is translated as CASSLTRQRGGSYNEQFF.

V usage is TRBV5-8 and J usage is TRBJ1-4, with D tentatively TRBD1 (5 bases). Germline V lookup: CDR1 SGHTS, CDR2 YDEGEE. The V and J ends lost 4 bases and 0 bases respectively, with 13 bases between them. This CDR3 contains 16 residues. The CDR3 nucleotides read TGTGCCAGCAGCCAGGGTTATGCTGCAACTAATGAAAAACTGTTTTTT. This sequence encodes CASSQGYAATNEKLFF.

The chain couples TRBV5-4 to TRBJ2-3; no firm D call. Between the trimmed V and J ends, which lost 5 bases and 1 base, there was a span of 14 bases. Per the germline V gene, CDR1 is SGHNT and CDR2 is YYREEE (reference sequence). There are 15 residues in the CDR3. Here the CDR3 reads CASSFARRGTDTQYF. The CDR3 DNA reads as TGTGCCAGCAGTTTTGCCCGACGGGGCACAGATACGCAGTATTTT. Full variable domain (missing parts from reference TRBV5-4 and TRBJ2-3): ETGVTQSPTHLIKTRGQQVTLRCSSQSGHNTVSWYQQALGQGPQFIFQYYREEENGRGNFPPRFSGLQFPNYSSELNVNALELDDSALYLCASSFARRGTDTQYFGPGTRLTVL.

The gene calls are TRBV5-1 and TRBJ1-6; 8 bases map to TRBD1. CDR1 and CDR2 from the germline V gene are SGHRS and YFSETQ. The V gene end was trimmed by 4 bases and the J gene end by 0 bases; junction bases not matched to a gene: 6. This CDR3 is built from 17 residues. The CDR3 loop is CASSRRQGSSYNSPLHF. CDR3 nucleotide sequence: TGCGCCAGCAGCCGGAGACAGGGGAGCTCCTATAATTCACCCCTCCACTTT.

This clone showed up just a few times. The CDR3, as DNA: TGCTGTCACCGGCGGGGCTACACCTTC. Protein: CCHRRGYTF. The chain has TRBV20-1 and TRBJ1-2, with D unresolved. Germline V gene lookup returns CDR1 DFQATT and CDR2 SNEGSKA (reference sequence). This CDR3 has 9 residues.

The chain carries TRBV5-1 and TRBJ2-3, with D possibly matching TRBD2 (5 bases). The V and J ends lost 4 bases and 2 bases respectively, with 14 bases between them. Germline CDR1 reads SGHRS; CDR2 reads YFSETQ. The length of the CDR3 is 15 residues. CDR3: CASSEPAAYTDTQYF. DNA of the CDR3: TGCGCCAGCAGCGAACCAGCGGCCTACACAGATACGCAGTATTTT.

V and J are TRBV20-1 and TRBJ2-5; unclear D gene. The CDR3 is 12 residues long. Germline V gene data show CDR1 as DFQATT and CDR2 as SNEGSKA (reference sequence). Deletions cut 3 bases from V and 1 base from J, with 6 bases between. This CDR3 is CSASRTQETQYF. The CDR3 DNA is TGCAGTGCTAGTCGTACCCAAGAGACCCAGTACTTC.